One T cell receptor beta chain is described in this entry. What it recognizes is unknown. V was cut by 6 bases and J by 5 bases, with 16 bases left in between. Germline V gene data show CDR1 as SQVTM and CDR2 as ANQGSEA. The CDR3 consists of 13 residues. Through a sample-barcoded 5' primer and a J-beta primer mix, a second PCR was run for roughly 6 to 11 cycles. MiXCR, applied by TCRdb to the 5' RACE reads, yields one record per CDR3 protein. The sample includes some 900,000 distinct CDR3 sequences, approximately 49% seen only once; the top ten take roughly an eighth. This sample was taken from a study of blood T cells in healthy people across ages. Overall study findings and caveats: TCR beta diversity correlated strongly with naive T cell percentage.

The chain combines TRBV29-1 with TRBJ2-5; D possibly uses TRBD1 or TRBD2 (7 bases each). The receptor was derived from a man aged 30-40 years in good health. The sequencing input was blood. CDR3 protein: CSVLPGGVETQYF. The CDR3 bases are TGCAGCGTCCTTCCAGGGGGGGTGGAGACCCAGTACTTC. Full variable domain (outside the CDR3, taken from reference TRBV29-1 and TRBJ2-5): SAVISQKPSRDICQRGTSLTIQCQVDSQVTMMFWYRQQPGQSLTLIATANQGSEATYESGFVIDKFPISRPNLTFSTLTVSNMSPEDSSIYLCSVLPGGVETQYFGPGTRLLVL.